The 20 T cell receptor beta chains below all came from one sample that was sequenced in a study of T cell responses to AZD1222 COVID-19 vaccine. Sequencing was performed with immunoSEQ multiplex PCR; in TCRdb, only in-frame clones are kept and a portion is missing. The table includes around 150,000 clones, approximately 87% detected once. This specimen was peripheral blood, taken 28 days after the second AZD1222 dose. These receptors all stem from an adult who received the AZD1222 COVID-19 vaccine.

This rearrangement joins TRBV6-2 or TRBV6-3 to TRBJ1-2; D ambiguous. CDR3 size: 15 residues. Germline lookup yields CDR1 MNHEY and CDR2 SVGEGT. V was trimmed by 6 bases and J by 6 bases, leaving 20 bases between them. Here the CDR3 DNA reads TGTGCCAGCAGCCCTACTCAGGACGGATTGAATGGCTACACCTTC. Protein: CASSPTQDGLNGYTF.

The chain carries TRBV18 and TRBJ1-2; TRBD1 might be the D (5 bases). Germline values: CDR1 KGHSH, CDR2 LQKENI. The CDR3 is made up of 15 amino acids. V was cut by 4 bases and J by 3 bases, with 15 bases left in between. The CDR3 DNA reads as TGTGCCAGCTCACTTGACGGGGACTGGGACTATGGCTACACCTTC. Its protein product is CASSLDGDWDYGYTF.

V gene TRBV3-1 (or the pseudogene TRBV3-2) combines with J gene TRBJ1-6; TRBD1 might be the D (5 bases). CDR1 and CDR2 from the germline V gene are LGHDT and YNNKEL (reference sequence). The germline V and J ends were trimmed by 5 bases and 7 bases, with 15 bases remaining between them. CDR3 length equals 15 residues. The CDR3 is CASSSRGGVNSPLHF. The CDR3 bases are TGTGCCAGCAGCTCCCGAGGAGGGGTAAATTCACCCCTCCACTTT.

With respect to this clone: Other DNA sequences in the sample encode the same CDR3. The CDR3 reads CASSYRGQSYEQYF. The CDR3 bases are TGTGCCAGCAGTTACAGGGGCCAGTCCTACGAGCAGTACTTC. The genes are TRBV6-5 and TRBJ2-7; perhaps TRBD1 as D (5 bases). Germline-derived CDR1 and CDR2 are MNHEY and SVGAGI. CDR3 length: 14 residues. Trimming stripped 2 bases from V and 1 base from J, with 9 bases between.

This chain links TRBV2 with TRBJ2-6, with unresolved D. CDR1 and CDR2 from the germline V gene are SNHLY and FYNNEI. Trimming removed 7 bases from V and 2 bases from J, with 12 bases in between. The CDR3 spans 15 residues. CDR3 DNA: TGTGCCAGCATCCCTGTGGCCCCTGGGGCCAACGTCCTGACTTTC. It is translated as CASIPVAPGANVLTF. The full variable domain, with the rest looked up from reference TRBV2 and TRBJ2-6, is EPEVTQTPSHQVTQMGQEVILRCVPISNHLYFYWYRQILGQKVEFLVSFYNNEISEKSEIFDDQFSVERPDGSNFTLKIRSTKLEDSAMYFCASIPVAPGANVLTFGAGSRLTVL.

This clone was detected only a few times. The DNA for the CDR3 is TGTGCCAGCAGCCCCCGGGACTTAGACTACTACGAGCAGTACTTC. Amino acids: CASSPRDLDYYEQYF. J is TRBJ2-7 and V is TRBV4-2; tentatively, D is TRBD2 (6 bases). Trimming shortened V by 4 bases and J by 3 bases, and 16 bases separated the two germline ends. Germline V gives CDR1 LGHNA, CDR2 YNFKEQ. The CDR3 length is 15 residues.

V is TRBV4-3 and J is TRBJ1-2, with D possibly matching TRBD1 (5 bases). The V end lost 0 bases, the J end lost 6 bases, and 23 bases lay between the germline ends. Germline CDR1 LGHNA, CDR2 YSLEER. The CDR3 runs 18 residues. The CDR3 protein is CASSQDYASSREWDGYTF. CDR3 nucleotide sequence: TGCGCCAGCAGCCAAGATTATGCCAGTAGCAGGGAATGGGATGGCTACACCTTC.

The V call is TRBV4-3, the J call TRBJ2-1; 10 bases line up with TRBD1. Germline loops: CDR1 LGHNA, CDR2 YSLEER. CDR3 size: 15 residues. With 0 bases clipped from V and 9 bases from J, the junction kept 5 bases outside the gene matches. This CDR3 is CASSQEDRGFSEQFF. In DNA, the CDR3 is TGCGCCAGCAGCCAAGAGGACAGGGGGTTCTCTGAGCAGTTCTTC.

This rearrangement joins TRBV10-1 to TRBJ1-5; tentative D call: TRBD1 (5 bases). The CDR3 has 13 amino acids. Germline V gene lookup returns CDR1 WNHNN and CDR2 SYGVQD (reference sequence). Deletions cut 7 bases from V and 6 bases from J, with 13 bases between. Here the CDR3 DNA reads TGCGCCAGCAATCAGGGACCGGGTCAGCCCCAGCATTTT. Protein product: CASNQGPGQPQHF.

The V call is TRBV11-2, the J call TRBJ1-5; D not certain. The germline V gene encodes CDR1 SGHAT and CDR2 FQNNGV. V was cut by 1 base and J by 3 bases, with 7 bases left in between. The CDR3 contains 14 residues. CDR3 residues: CASSLGYTNQPQHF. The DNA of the CDR3 is TGTGCCAGCAGCTTAGGGTATACCAATCAGCCCCAGCATTTT.

V is TRBV10-3 and J is TRBJ1-6; 7 nucleotides agree with TRBD1. The germline CDR1 and CDR2 sequences are ENHRY and SYGVKD. The CDR3 is 14 amino acids. V lost 3 bases, J lost 7 bases, and 3 bases stayed unmatched. CDR3: CAISETGQNSPLHF. CDR3 nucleotide sequence: TGTGCCATCAGTGAAACGGGACAGAATTCACCCCTCCACTTT.

The V call is TRBV5-1, the J call TRBJ2-3, with 11 nucleotides matching TRBD2. The junction had 6 bases not matched to a gene; V was cut back by 4 bases and J by 2 bases. From germline, CDR1 is SGHRS and CDR2 YFSETQ. CDR3 size: 16 residues. In DNA form, the CDR3 reads TGCGCCAGCAGCCAAGGACTAGCGGGCCACACAGATACGCAGTATTTT. Protein sequence: CASSQGLAGHTDTQYF. Supplemented by reference TRBV5-1 and TRBJ2-3, the full variable domain reads KAGVTQTPRYLIKTRGQQVTLSCSPISGHRSVSWYQQTPGQGLQFLFEYFSETQRNKGNFPGRFSGRQFSNSRSEMNVSTLELGDSALYLCASSQGLAGHTDTQYFGPGTRLTVL.

In its sample, this clone was seen once. The gene calls are TRBV15 and TRBJ2-2; D not certain. The germline V gene encodes CDR1 LNHNV and CDR2 YYDKDF (reference sequence). The length of the CDR3 is 15 residues. V lost 3 bases and J lost 1, with 9 bases in between. In DNA, the CDR3 is TGTGCCACCAGCAGTAATACGGTGAACACCGGGGAGCTGTTTTTT. Protein: CATSSNTVNTGELFF.

V gene TRBV7-9 combines with J gene TRBJ1-3; possibly TRBD1 for D (6 bases). Germline V gives CDR1 SEHNR, CDR2 FQNEAQ (reference sequence). V was trimmed by 3 bases and J by 3 bases, leaving 9 bases between them. The CDR3 has 14 residues. The CDR3 nucleotides read TGTGCCAGCAGCTTTGCAGGGGTTGGAAACACCATATATTTT. Translating it yields CASSFAGVGNTIYF.

The V and J genes are TRBV30 and TRBJ2-1; 11 positions agree with TRBD2. V gave up 0 bases and J gave up 8 bases; unmatched junction bases: 6. The CDR3 totals 15 residues. Germline V lookup: CDR1 GTSNPN, CDR2 SVGIG (reference sequence). The CDR3 bases are TGTGCCTGGAGTGTATATGTAGCGGGGGGGCATGAGCAGTTCTTC. It codes for CAWSVYVAGGHEQFF.

V and J are TRBV18 and TRBJ2-3; D possibly corresponds to TRBD2 (6 bases). V was shortened by 6 bases and J by 5 bases, with 12 bases between the two germline ends. Germline CDR1 KGHSH, CDR2 LQKENI. CDR3 length: 13 residues. CDR3 sequence (DNA): TGTGCCAGCTCGCGGGGCCGAGGAGATACGCAGTATTTT. It specifies CASSRGRGDTQYF.

The chain carries TRBV6-1 and TRBJ2-5, with TRBD2 matching over 7 bases. CDR1 and CDR2 (germline): MNHNS, SASEGT. The CDR3 is 18 residues long. The trim removed 1 base at V and 9 bases at J, leaving 20 bases unmatched. The chain's CDR3 is CASSEGGEGTLAGLSQYF. As DNA, the CDR3 is TGTGCCAGCAGTGAAGGGGGGGAGGGGACGCTGGCTGGGTTGTCCCAGTACTTC.

This chain links TRBV10-3 with TRBJ1-6; TRBD1 agrees at 10 bases. Looked up from germline, CDR1 is ENHRY and CDR2 is SYGVKD. The junction had 2 bases not matched to a gene; V was cut back by 8 bases and J by 7 bases. The CDR3 totals 13 residues. CDR3 nucleotides: TGTGCCATCGCGGGACAGGGGAATTCACCCCTCCACTTT. It codes for CAIAGQGNSPLHF.

This clone was recorded a few times. The V call is TRBV1, the J call TRBJ1-1; TRBD1, the table's D call, was not compared with the DNA. TRBV1 is reported as a pseudogene. CDR3 length: 13 residues. In DNA form, the CDR3 reads TGCACCAGCAGCCTCGCCAGGGGGCGCGCGGCTTTCTTT. Its protein product is CTSSLARGRAAFF.

The chain uses TRBV14 and TRBJ2-5; the D gene could be TRBD1 or TRBD2 (6 bases each). The V and J ends lost 1 base and 4 bases respectively, with 16 bases between them. This CDR3 is built from 16 residues. Germline V gene lookup returns CDR1 SGHDN and CDR2 FVKESK. The CDR3 region is CASSQVSGARGETQYF. CDR3 DNA sequence: TGTGCCAGCAGCCAAGTATCAGGGGCGCGGGGAGAGACCCAGTACTTC.